This note documents a single TCR beta chain sequence. As yet, its antigen is unknown. The sample comes from a study of cytomegalovirus exposure and HLA in healthy donors. Findings of the study overall: Within the 130 or so validation repertoires, first-cohort TCR clusters tended to co-occur, according to a later analysis.

This table comes from immunoSEQ multiplex PCR, and its TCRdb copy is limited to in-frame clones, with some not included. The sample has roughly 60,000 clones; approximately 96% are singletons. After removal of 5 bases from V and 3 bases from J, the junction contained 6 bases not matched to a gene. CDR1 SGHAT and CDR2 FQNNGV come from the germline V gene. CDR3 size: 15 residues. This TCR was sampled from a man aged 18 to 30 in good health and CMV-seronegative. Sequences were obtained from PBMCs. V gene TRBV11-2 combines with J gene TRBJ2-4; 8 bases are a match to TRBD1. The CDR3: CASSPGTGGKNIQYF. CDR3 coding DNA: TGTGCCAGCAGCCCTGGGACAGGAGGCAAAAACATTCAGTACTTC.